The 5 T cell receptor beta chains listed next were all sequenced from one sample in a study of glioma-infiltrating T cells after dendritic cell vaccination. Generated by immunoSEQ multiplex PCR, the TCRdb table keeps only in-frame clones and is missing some. Found here are 55,000 to 70,000 clones, more than 75% of them singletons; the top ten hold about 8.9%. Sequencing was performed on blood, taken before dendritic cell vaccination. These receptors originate from a human donor with glioblastoma.

V and J are TRBV28 and TRBJ2-7, with 9 bases identical to TRBD2. CDR1 MDHEN and CDR2 SYDVKM come from the germline V gene. There are 18 residues in the CDR3. V shed 6 bases and J 6 bases; nucleotides not matched to a gene: 21. The CDR3 nucleotides read TGTGCCAGCAGACCAAGGGGGTTCCAGCGGGGGGCCCGACGCGAGCAGTACTTC. Residues: CASRPRGFQRGARREQYF. The full variable domain, with the rest looked up from reference TRBV28 and TRBJ2-7, is DVKVTQSSRYLVKRTGEKVFLECVQDMDHENMFWYRQDPGLGLRLIYFSYDVKMKEKGDIPEGYSVSREKKERFSLILESASTNQTSMYLCASRPRGFQRGARREQYFGPGTRLTVT.

The V call is TRBV5-6, the J call TRBJ1-2; 7 bases fit TRBD1. V shed 3 bases, J shed 8 bases, and the junction held 16 bases outside the gene matches. This CDR3 has 16 amino acids. The germline CDR1 and CDR2 sequences are SGHDT and YYEEEE. Here the CDR3 reads CASSSMRGRGIVGYTF. As DNA, the CDR3 is TGTGCCAGCAGCTCCATGCGGGGCAGGGGGATCGTCGGCTACACCTTC.

The V call is TRBV7-2, the J call TRBJ2-5, with TRBD2 identical over 9 bases. The CDR3 spans 15 residues. Germline-derived CDR1 and CDR2 are SGHTA and FQGNSA. V gave up 1 base and J gave up 3 bases; unmatched junction bases: 3. The chain's CDR3 is CASSLVAGAKETQYF. The CDR3 DNA follows: TGTGCCAGCAGCTTAGTAGCGGGGGCCAAAGAGACCCAGTACTTC.

The chain joins TRBV5-1 to TRBJ1-1, with D possibly matching TRBD1 (5 bases). Trimming stripped 1 base from V and 3 bases from J, with 10 bases between. Per germline, CDR1 SGHRS and CDR2 YFSETQ. CDR3 size: 14 residues. CDR3 in amino acids: CASSLSEGYTEAFF. In DNA, the CDR3 is TGCGCCAGCAGCTTGTCGGAGGGGTACACTGAAGCTTTCTTT.

A note on this clone: Other nucleotide sequences in the sample specify the same CDR3. The chain links TRBV19 to TRBJ1-1; TRBD1 is a possible D gene (5 bases). This CDR3 spans 13 amino acids. Germline values: CDR1 LNHDA, CDR2 SQIVND (reference sequence). Trimming took off 4 bases at V and 1 base at J, with 7 bases between the two ends. The CDR3 DNA is TGTGCCAGTAGTAGTCAGGGGAACACTGAAGCTTTCTTT. It translates to CASSSQGNTEAFF. Together with reference TRBV19 and TRBJ1-1, the CDR3 gives the full variable domain: DGGITQSPKYLFRKEGQNVTLSCEQNLNHDAMYWYRQDPGQGLRLIYYSQIVNDFQKGDIAEGYSVSREKKESFPLTVTSAQKNPTAFYLCASSSQGNTEAFFGQGTRLTVV.